This T cell receptor beta chain stems from a study of CXCR3-negative and CXCR3-positive naive CD8 T cells (dated by TCRdb to between 2018 and 2021). In terms of the full investigation: In total, 110 million to 150 million TRB reads were obtained, corresponding to roughly 1.5 +/- 0.3 million reads per library. Data from roughly twelve donors, pooled across two independent experiments, went into the diversity and physicochemical repertoire analyses. TRBV-TRBJ cluster analysis included naive subsets from 5 or 6 donors and memory cells from 3 donors. General findings and caveats noted by the study authors: Freshly isolated PBMCs were used for most assays because CXCR3 expression partially decreased after cryopreservation. Because surface CD5, which is linked to self-reactivity in mice, was comparable between the naive subsets, TCR interaction strength was also inferred from TRB CDR3 physicochemical properties. Similar TRBV-TRBJ usage was shown by naive CXCR3-negative and CXCR3-positive cells from the same donor, whereas distinct patterns were shown by memory cells. Comparably high repertoire diversity was found in both naive subsets, whereas much lower repertoire diversity was found in memory CD8+ T cells.

TCRdb lists the instrument as NextSeq 550. The Human TCR Profiling Kit (MiLaboratory) was used to make UMI-labeled 5' RACE TRB cDNA libraries. The full amount of extracted RNA was used for cDNA synthesis, and the full amount of resulting cDNA was used for PCR amplification. Libraries were prepared in parallel using an identical number of PCR cycles. The authors' analysis ran thus. About 53,000 +/- 9,400 unique UMI-labeled TRB cDNA molecules per library were extracted with MIGEC and MiXCR, with at least two reads per UMI required. An average of approximately 40,000 +/- 10,000 functional in-frame TRB CDR3 nucleotide clonotypes without stop codons was found per library. After downsampling to 5000 UMI-labeled TRB molecules per sample, diversity metrics, including normalized Shannon-Wiener and Chao1, were computed in VDJtools. For the central five CDR3 residues, VDJtools calculated physicochemical properties weighted by clonotype size, namely interaction energy, strength, volume and Kidera factor 4. TCRdb reprocessed the reads, reporting each CDR3 protein sequence once and no DNA. These V and J calls derive from TCRdb rather than the authors' analysis. The table held for this sample gives approximately 20,000 distinct CDR3 sequences. The ten largest clonotypes hold around 18% of the sample.

A word on this clonotype: Its antigen is not yet known.

CDR1 and CDR2 are read off the germline V gene as MNHEY and SVGAGI. CDR3 length: 11 amino acids, cysteine to phenylalanine. No nucleotide data were recorded. Each CD8+ T cell subset was flow-sorted in triplicate, and around 300,000 cells per subset were placed directly into RLT lysis buffer. Using standard density gradient centrifugation, peripheral blood mononuclear cells were isolated from buffy coats. An RNeasy Mini Kit was used to extract total RNA from the sorted cells. This chain is built from TRBV6-5 and TRBJ1-1. The receptor's source is a human donor in good health. Some clones in this sample may be carry-over from other donors' samples. Sequencing was performed on memory CD8+ T cells from blood. This specimen's cell subset or site label, per the study, means: conventional CD8+ memory T cells (TMEM), sorted as controls. The CDR3 region has the sequence CASSQGPEAFF.